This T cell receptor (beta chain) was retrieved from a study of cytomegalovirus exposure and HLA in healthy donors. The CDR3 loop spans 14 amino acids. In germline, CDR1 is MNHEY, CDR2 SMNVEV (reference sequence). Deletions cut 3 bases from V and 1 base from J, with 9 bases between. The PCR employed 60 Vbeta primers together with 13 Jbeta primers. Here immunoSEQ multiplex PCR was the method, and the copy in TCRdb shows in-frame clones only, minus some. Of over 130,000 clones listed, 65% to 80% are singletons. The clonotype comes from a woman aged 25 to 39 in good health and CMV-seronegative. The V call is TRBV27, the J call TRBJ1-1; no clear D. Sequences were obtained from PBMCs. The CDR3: CASSFAAANTEAFF. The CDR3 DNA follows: TGTGCCAGCAGTTTTGCGGCGGCGAACACTGAAGCTTTCTTT.